This T cell receptor (beta chain) was observed in a study of early T cells in non-severe SARS-CoV-2 infection. There are 16 residues in the CDR3. The V end lost 0 bases, the J end lost 4 bases, and 15 bases lay between the germline ends. Per the germline V gene, CDR1 is LGHDT and CDR2 is YNNKEL (reference sequence). In this sample, this clonotype turned up a few times. TCRdb recomputed calls from the 5' RACE reads with MiXCR, one row per CDR3 protein. The sample has over 50,000 distinct CDR3 sequences, around 9.9% seen once. Sequencing used whole blood. The chain is built from TRBV3-1 and TRBJ2-5, with a tentative D call TRBD2 (5 bases). The sequence was collected from an adult who was a healthcare worker with PCR-confirmed SARS-CoV-2 infection or an uninfected control (not recorded which). The CDR3 bases are TGTGCCAGCAGCCAAGAACGTACGGGGAGCGGAGAGACCCAGTACTTC. Translating gives CASSQERTGSGETQYF.